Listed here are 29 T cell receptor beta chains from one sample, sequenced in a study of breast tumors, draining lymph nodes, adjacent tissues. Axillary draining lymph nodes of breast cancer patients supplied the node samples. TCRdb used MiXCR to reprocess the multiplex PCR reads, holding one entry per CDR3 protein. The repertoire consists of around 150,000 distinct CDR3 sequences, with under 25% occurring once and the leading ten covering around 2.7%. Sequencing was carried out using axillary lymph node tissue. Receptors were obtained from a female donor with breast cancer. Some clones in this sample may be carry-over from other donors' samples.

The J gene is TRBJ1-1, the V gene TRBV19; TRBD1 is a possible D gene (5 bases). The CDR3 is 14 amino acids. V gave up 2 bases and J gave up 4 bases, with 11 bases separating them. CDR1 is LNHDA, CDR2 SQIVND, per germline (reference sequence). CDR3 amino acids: CASSIWQGGTEAFF. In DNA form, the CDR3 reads TGTGCCAGTAGTATATGGCAGGGAGGCACTGAAGCTTTCTTT.

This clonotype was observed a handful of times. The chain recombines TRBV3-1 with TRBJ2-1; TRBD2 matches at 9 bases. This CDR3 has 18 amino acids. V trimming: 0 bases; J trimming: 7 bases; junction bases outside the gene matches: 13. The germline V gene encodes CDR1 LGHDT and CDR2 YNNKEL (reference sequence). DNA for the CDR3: TGTGCCAGCAGCCAAGAGTTCGGAGCGGGAGGTTACGGGAATGAGCAGTTCTTC. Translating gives CASSQEFGAGGYGNEQFF.

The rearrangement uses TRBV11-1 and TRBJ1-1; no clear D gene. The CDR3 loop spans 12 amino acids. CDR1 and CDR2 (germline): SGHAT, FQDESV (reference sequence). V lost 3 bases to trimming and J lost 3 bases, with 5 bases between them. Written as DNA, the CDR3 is TGTGCCAGCAGCTTCCGGGACACTGAAGCTTTCTTT. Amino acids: CASSFRDTEAFF.

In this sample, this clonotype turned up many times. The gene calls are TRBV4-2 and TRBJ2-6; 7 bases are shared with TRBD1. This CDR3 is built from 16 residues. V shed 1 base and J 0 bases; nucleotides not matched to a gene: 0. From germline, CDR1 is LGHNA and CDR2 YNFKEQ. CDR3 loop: CASSQGQGSGANVLTF. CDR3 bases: TGTGCCAGCAGCCAAGGACAGGGCTCTGGGGCCAACGTCCTGACTTTC.

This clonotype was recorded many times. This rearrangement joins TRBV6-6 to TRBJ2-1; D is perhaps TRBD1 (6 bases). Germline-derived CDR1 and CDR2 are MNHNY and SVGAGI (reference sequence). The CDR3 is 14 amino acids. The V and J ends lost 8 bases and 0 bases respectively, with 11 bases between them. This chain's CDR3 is CASLGQTSYNEQFF. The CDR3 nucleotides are TGTGCCAGCCTGGGACAAACCTCCTACAATGAGCAGTTCTTC.

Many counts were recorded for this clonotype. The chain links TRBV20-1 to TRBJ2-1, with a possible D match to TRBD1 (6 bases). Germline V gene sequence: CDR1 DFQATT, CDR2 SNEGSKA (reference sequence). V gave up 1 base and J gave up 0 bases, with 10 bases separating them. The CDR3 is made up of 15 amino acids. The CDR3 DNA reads TGCAGTGCTAGAGTCGGACAGAGCTCCTACAATGAGCAGTTCTTC. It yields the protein CSARVGQSSYNEQFF.

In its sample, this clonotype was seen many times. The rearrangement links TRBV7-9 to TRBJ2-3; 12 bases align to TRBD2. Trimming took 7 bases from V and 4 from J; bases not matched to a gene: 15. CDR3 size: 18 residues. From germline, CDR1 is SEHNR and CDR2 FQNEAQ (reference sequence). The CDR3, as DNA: TGTGCCAGCACCCTAAGCCTCGGGACTAGCGGGTTAGCAGATACGCAGTATTTT. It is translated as CASTLSLGTSGLADTQYF. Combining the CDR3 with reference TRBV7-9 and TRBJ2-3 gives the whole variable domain DTGVSQNPRHKITKRGQNVTFRCDPISEHNRLYWYRQTLGQGPEFLTYFQNEAQLEKSRLLSDRFSAERPKGSFSTLEIQRTEQGDSAMYLCASTLSLGTSGLADTQYFGPGTRLTVL.

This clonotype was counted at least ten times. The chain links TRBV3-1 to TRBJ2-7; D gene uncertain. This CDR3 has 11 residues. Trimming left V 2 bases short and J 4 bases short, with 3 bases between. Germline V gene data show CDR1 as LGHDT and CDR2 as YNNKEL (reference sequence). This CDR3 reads CASSQSYEQYF. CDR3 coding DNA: TGTGCCAGCAGCCAATCATACGAGCAGTACTTC.

The CDR3 DNA sequence: TGCAGTGCTGCAGCGGGAGGCCCTGCAGATACGCAGTATTTT. Residues: CSAAAGGPADTQYF. This chain connects TRBV20-1 to TRBJ2-3; 9 bases match TRBD2. The CDR3 is made up of 14 amino acids. CDR1 DFQATT and CDR2 SNEGSKA come from the germline V gene (reference sequence). The V segment lost 5 bases and the J segment 4 bases; nucleotides outside the gene matches: 7.

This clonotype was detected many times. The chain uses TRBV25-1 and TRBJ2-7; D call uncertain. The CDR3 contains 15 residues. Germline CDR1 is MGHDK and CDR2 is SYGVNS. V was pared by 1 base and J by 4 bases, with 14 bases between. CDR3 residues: CASSESESRRYEQYF. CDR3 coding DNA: TGTGCCAGCAGTGAATCGGAAAGTCGTCGGTACGAGCAGTACTTC.

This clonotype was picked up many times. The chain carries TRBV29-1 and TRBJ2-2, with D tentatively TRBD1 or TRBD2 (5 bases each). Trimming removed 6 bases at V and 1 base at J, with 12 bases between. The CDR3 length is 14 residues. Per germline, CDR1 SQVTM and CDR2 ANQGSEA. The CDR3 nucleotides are TGCAGCGTCCCGGGACGGATGAACACCGGGGAGCTGTTTTTT. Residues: CSVPGRMNTGELFF.

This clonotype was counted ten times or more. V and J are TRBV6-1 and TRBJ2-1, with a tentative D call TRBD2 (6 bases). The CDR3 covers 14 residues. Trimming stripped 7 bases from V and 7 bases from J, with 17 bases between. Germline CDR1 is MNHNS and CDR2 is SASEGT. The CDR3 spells CASIQGGVLNEQFF. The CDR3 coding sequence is TGTGCCAGCATTCAGGGAGGAGTTCTTAATGAGCAGTTCTTC.

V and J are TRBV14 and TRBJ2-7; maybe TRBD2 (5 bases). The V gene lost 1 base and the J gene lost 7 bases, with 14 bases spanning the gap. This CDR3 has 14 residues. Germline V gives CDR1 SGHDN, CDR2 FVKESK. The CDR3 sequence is CASSQVDGEWEQYF. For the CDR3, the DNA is TGTGCCAGCAGCCAAGTTGACGGGGAGTGGGAGCAGTACTTC.

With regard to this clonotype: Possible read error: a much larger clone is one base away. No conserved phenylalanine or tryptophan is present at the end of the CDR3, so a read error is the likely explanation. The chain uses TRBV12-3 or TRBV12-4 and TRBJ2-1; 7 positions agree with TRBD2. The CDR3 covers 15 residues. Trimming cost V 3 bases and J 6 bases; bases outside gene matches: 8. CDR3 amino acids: CASSFAGVGANEQFL. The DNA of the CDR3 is TGTGCCAGCAGTTTCGCGGGAGTAGGGGCCAATGAGCAGTTCCTC.

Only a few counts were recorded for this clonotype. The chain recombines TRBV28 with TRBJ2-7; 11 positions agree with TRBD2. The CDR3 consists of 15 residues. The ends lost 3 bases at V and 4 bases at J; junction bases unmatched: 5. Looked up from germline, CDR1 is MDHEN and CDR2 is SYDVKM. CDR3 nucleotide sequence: TGTGCCAGCAGTTTGATTAGCGGGAGGGTATACGAGCAGTACTTC. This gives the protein CASSLISGRVYEQYF.

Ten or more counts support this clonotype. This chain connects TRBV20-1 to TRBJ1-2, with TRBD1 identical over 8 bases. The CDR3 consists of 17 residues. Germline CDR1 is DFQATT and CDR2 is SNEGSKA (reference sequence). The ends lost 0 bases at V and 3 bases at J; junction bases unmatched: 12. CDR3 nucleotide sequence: TGCAGTGCTAGAGATGGCCAGGGGGCGACGTTGCACTATGGCTACACCTTC. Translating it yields CSARDGQGATLHYGYTF.

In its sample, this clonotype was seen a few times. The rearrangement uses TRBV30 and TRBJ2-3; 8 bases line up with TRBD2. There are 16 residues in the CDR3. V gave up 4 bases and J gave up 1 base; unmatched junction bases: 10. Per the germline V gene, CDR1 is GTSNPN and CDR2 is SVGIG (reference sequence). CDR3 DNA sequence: TGTGCCTGGACCCAAGGGCTAGCGGGTGGCACAGATACGCAGTATTTT. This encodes CAWTQGLAGGTDTQYF.

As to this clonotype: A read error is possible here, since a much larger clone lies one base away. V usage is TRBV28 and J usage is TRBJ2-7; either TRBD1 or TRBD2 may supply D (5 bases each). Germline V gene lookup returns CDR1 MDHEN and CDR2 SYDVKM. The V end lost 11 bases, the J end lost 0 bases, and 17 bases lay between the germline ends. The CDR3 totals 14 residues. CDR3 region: CAGTTGTDSYEQYF. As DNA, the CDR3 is TGTGCCGGCACTACCGGGACGGACTCCTACGAGCAGTACTTC.

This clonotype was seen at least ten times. In DNA, the CDR3 is TGTGCCAGCAGCGTAGAAGGGGAAGGGGACGAGCAGTACTTC. This sequence encodes CASSVEGEGDEQYF. This chain links TRBV9 with TRBJ2-7; tentatively, D is TRBD1 (5 bases). The ends were cut back, 0 bases at V and 5 bases at J, with 12 bases in the middle. This CDR3 is built from 14 residues. Germline V gene sequence: CDR1 SGDLS, CDR2 YYNGEE.

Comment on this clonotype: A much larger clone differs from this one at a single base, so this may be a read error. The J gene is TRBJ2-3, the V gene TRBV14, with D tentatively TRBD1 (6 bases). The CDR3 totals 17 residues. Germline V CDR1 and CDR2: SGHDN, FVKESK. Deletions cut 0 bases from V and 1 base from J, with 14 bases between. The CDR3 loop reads CASSQDRQDRRTDTQYF. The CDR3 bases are TGTGCCAGCAGCCAAGATCGACAGGACCGACGCACAGATACGCAGTATTTT.

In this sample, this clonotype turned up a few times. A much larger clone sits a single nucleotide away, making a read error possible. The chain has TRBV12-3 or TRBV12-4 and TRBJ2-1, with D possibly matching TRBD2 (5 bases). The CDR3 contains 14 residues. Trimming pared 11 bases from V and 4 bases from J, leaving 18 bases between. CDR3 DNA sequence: TGTGCCCGTCTCGACGGGGAACTTTACAATGAGCAGTTCTTC. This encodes CARLDGELYNEQFF.

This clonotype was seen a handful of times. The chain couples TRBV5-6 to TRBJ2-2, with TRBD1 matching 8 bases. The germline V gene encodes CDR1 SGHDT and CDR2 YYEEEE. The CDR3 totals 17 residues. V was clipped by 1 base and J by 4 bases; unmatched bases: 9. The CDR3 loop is CASSLQGALRSTGELFF. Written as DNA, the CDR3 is TGTGCCAGCAGCTTGCAGGGGGCGCTTCGATCCACCGGGGAGCTGTTTTTT.

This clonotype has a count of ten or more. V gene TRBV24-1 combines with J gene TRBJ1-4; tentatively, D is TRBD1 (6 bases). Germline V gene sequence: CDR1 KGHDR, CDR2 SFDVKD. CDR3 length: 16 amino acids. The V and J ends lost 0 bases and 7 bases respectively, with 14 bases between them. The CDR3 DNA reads TGTGCCACCAGTGATTTGTCTGGGGGCGCGAGTGAAAAACTGTTTTTT. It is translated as CATSDLSGGASEKLFF.

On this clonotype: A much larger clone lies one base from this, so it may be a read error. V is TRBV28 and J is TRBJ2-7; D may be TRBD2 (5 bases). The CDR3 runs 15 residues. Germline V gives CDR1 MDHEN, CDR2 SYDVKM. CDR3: CASSPTRTYSYGQYF. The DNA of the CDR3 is TGTGCCAGCAGCCCCACTCGGACTTACTCCTACGGGCAGTACTTC.

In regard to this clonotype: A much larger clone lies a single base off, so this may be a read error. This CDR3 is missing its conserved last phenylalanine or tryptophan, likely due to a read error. The CDR3: CASSLKGNQPQHL. As DNA, the CDR3 is TGTGCCAGCAGTTTAAAAGGTAATCAGCCCCAGCATCTT. The chain recombines TRBV27 with TRBJ1-5; no definite D call. Trimming stripped 2 bases from V and 4 bases from J, with 6 bases between. The CDR3 runs 13 residues. Germline V gene lookup returns CDR1 MNHEY and CDR2 SMNVEV (reference sequence).

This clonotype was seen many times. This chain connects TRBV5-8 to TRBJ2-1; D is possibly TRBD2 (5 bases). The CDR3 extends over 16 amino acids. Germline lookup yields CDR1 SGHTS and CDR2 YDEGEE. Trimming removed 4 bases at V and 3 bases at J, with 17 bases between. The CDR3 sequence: CASSRAVSGSYNEQFF. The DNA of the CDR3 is TGTGCCAGCAGCCGGGCGGTGAGCGGAAGCTACAATGAGCAGTTCTTC.

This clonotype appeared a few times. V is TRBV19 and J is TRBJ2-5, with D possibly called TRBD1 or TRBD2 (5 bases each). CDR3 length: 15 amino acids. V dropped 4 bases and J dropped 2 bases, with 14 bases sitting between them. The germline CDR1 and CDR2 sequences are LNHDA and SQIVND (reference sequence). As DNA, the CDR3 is TGTGCCAGTAGTAACACCGGGGCCAGGCAAGAGACCCAGTACTTC. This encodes CASSNTGARQETQYF.

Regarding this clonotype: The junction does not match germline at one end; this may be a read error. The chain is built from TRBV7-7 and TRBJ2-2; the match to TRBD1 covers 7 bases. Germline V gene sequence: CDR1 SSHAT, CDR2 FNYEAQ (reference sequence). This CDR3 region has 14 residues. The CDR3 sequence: CASSSGQFTGELFF. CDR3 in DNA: TGTGCTAGCAGCTCGGGACAGTTCACCGGGGAGCTGTTTTTT.

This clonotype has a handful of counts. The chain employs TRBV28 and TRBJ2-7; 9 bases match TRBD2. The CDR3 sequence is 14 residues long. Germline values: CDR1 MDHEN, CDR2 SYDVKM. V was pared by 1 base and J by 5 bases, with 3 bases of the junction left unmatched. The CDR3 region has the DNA TGTGCCAGCAGTTTATCCGGCGGGAGGGACGAGCAGTACTTC. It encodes CASSLSGGRDEQYF.